The 26 T cell receptor beta chains listed next were all sequenced from one sample in a study of cytomegalovirus exposure and HLA in healthy donors (dated 2017 in TCRdb). Receptors were amplified or captured by the immunoSEQ multiplex PCR assay. TCRdb obtained this table from immuneACCESS and retained in-frame rearrangements with V and J assigned. These tables miss some clones; where compared with another copy, unresolved V genes account for less than half of the shortfall, and the remainder is unexplained. A total of roughly 280,000 clones appear in this sample, approximately 86% of them only once. The top ten clonotypes cover approximately 1% of the sample. Sequenced material: PBMCs. The receptors derive from a woman younger than 30 in good health and CMV-seronegative.

The chain employs TRBV6-1 and TRBJ1-2, with D perhaps TRBD1 (6 bases). This CDR3 is built from 13 residues. The germline V gene has CDR1 MNHNS and CDR2 SASEGT. V lost 6 bases to trimming and J lost 8 bases, with 16 bases between them. The chain's CDR3 is CASRIQGAGGYTF. The DNA for the CDR3 is TGTGCCAGCAGGATACAGGGAGCGGGAGGCTACACCTTC.

This rearrangement joins TRBV9 to TRBJ2-3; 9 nucleotides line up with TRBD2. Germline CDR1 SGDLS, CDR2 YYNGEE. With 0 bases clipped from V and 3 bases from J, the junction kept 8 bases outside the gene matches. This CDR3 has 17 amino acids. CDR3 residues: CASSVVSSGSLTDTQYF. The CDR3 DNA reads TGTGCCAGCAGCGTAGTGAGTAGCGGGAGCCTAACAGATACGCAGTATTTT. Drawing the rest from reference TRBV9 and TRBJ2-3, the complete variable domain is DSGVTQTPKHLITATGQRVTLRCSPRSGDLSVYWYQQSLDQGLQFLIQYYNGEERAKGNILERFSAQQFPDLHSELNLSSLELGDSALYFCASSVVSSGSLTDTQYFGPGTRLTVL.

The gene calls are TRBV4-3 and TRBJ2-2; tentatively, D is TRBD2 (6 bases). V was shortened by 4 bases and J by 4 bases, with 16 bases between the two germline ends. The CDR3 extends over 16 amino acids. Germline CDR1 LGHNA, CDR2 YSLEER. The CDR3 here is CASSRGRSQRTGELFF. For the CDR3, the DNA is TGCGCCAGCAGCCGAGGGAGGTCTCAGCGCACCGGGGAGCTGTTTTTT.

J is TRBJ1-2 and V is TRBV10-1, with TRBD1 identical over 9 bases. Germline values: CDR1 WNHNN, CDR2 SYGVQD (reference sequence). This CDR3 comprises 13 residues. Unmatched junction bases numbered 1, after V lost 7 bases and J lost 1 base. The CDR3 loop is CASNRGHNYGYTF. CDR3 nucleotide sequence: TGCGCCAGCAACAGGGGGCATAACTATGGCTACACCTTC.

The gene calls are TRBV28 and TRBJ2-7, with D possibly being TRBD1 (5 bases). The CDR3 runs to 12 residues. V was pared by 5 bases and J by 1 base, with 6 bases between. Germline CDR1 and CDR2: MDHEN and SYDVKM. For the CDR3, the DNA is TGTGCCAGCAGTCGGACATCCTACGAGCAGTACTTC. Encoded protein: CASSRTSYEQYF.

This chain links TRBV5-1 with TRBJ1-6, with a tentative D call TRBD1 (6 bases). Trimming cost V 5 bases and J 7 bases, with 13 bases left between them. The CDR3 has 14 residues. The germline V gene encodes CDR1 SGHRS and CDR2 YFSETQ. The CDR3 region is CASRPTGLNSPLHF. Written as DNA, the CDR3 is TGCGCCAGCAGACCGACAGGCCTGAATTCACCCCTCCACTTT.

The rearrangement links TRBV6-5 to TRBJ2-7; 7 nucleotides agree with TRBD2. The CDR3 has 15 residues. V was pared by 3 bases and J by 2 bases, with 7 bases of the junction left unmatched. CDR1 MNHEY and CDR2 SVGAGI come from the germline V gene. CDR3 protein: CASSYVIAGPYEQYF. The CDR3 DNA reads TGTGCCAGCAGTTATGTGATAGCGGGTCCCTACGAGCAGTACTTC.

V usage is TRBV27 and J usage is TRBJ2-3; 12 positions match TRBD2. The J segment lost 5 bases and the V segment lost 4 bases, leaving 7 bases of the junction unmatched. Germline lookup yields CDR1 MNHEY and CDR2 SMNVEV (reference sequence). This CDR3 contains 16 residues. CDR3 amino acids: CASSSLGLAGKDTQYF. The DNA of the CDR3 is TGTGCCAGCAGTTCCCTCGGACTAGCGGGGAAAGATACGCAGTATTTT.

This chain connects TRBV7-6 to TRBJ2-7; the D is unclear. The ends were cut back, 6 bases at V and 2 bases at J, with 11 bases in the middle. Germline V gives CDR1 SGHVS, CDR2 FNYEAQ. The CDR3 has 13 residues. The CDR3 sequence: CASSIGRTYEQYF. DNA of the CDR3: TGTGCCAGCAGTATTGGCAGGACCTACGAGCAGTACTTC.

The rearrangement joins TRBV6-5 to TRBJ1-1; maybe TRBD1 (5 bases). The CDR3 covers 13 residues. The germline V gene has CDR1 MNHEY and CDR2 SVGAGI. V was clipped by 5 bases and J by 1 base, with 8 bases between them. The CDR3, as DNA: TGTGCCAGCAGTGGAGGGACGAACACTGAAGCTTTCTTT. Residues: CASSGGTNTEAFF.

This chain connects TRBV15 to TRBJ1-1, with 8 bases matching TRBD1. From germline, CDR1 is LNHNV and CDR2 YYDKDF (reference sequence). CDR3 size: 14 residues. With V trimmed by 4 bases and J by 4 bases, 5 bases remained unmatched. CDR3 nucleotides: TGTGCCACCAGCATCATCGACAGGGGCACTGAAGCTTTCTTT. This encodes CATSIIDRGTEAFF.

The V call is TRBV7-9, the J call TRBJ1-4, with no clear D. This CDR3 spans 13 amino acids. The V end lost 5 bases, the J end lost 0 bases, and 4 bases lay between the germline ends. CDR1 is SEHNR, CDR2 FQNEAQ, per germline (reference sequence). The CDR3 nucleotides are TGTGCCAGCAGCCAGACAACTAATGAAAAACTGTTTTTT. It codes for CASSQTTNEKLFF.

The V call is TRBV7-9, the J call TRBJ2-1; D unclear. V was cut by 6 bases and J by 2 bases, with 14 bases left in between. The germline gives CDR1 SEHNR, CDR2 FQNEAQ (reference sequence). This CDR3 region has 15 residues. Written as DNA, the CDR3 is TGTGCCAGCAGGTTTGGCGGCCCGACCTACAATGAGCAGTTCTTC. It is translated as CASRFGGPTYNEQFF.

In this sample, this clone turned up a few times. This sequence joins TRBV28 and TRBJ1-6, with 9 bases matching TRBD1. V shed 6 bases, J shed 13 bases, and the junction held 10 bases outside the gene matches. The CDR3 runs to 14 residues. Germline loops: CDR1 MDHEN, CDR2 SYDVKM. DNA of the CDR3: TGTGCCAGCAGGGGGACAGGGCTCTTATATCCCCTCCACTTT. Protein: CASRGTGLLYPLHF.

J is TRBJ2-1 and V is TRBV6-5; D unresolved. Germline CDR1 MNHEY, CDR2 SVGAGI. V was clipped by 6 bases and J by 5 bases, with 5 bases between them. The CDR3 has 11 residues. The chain's CDR3 is CASSRDNEQFF. In nucleotides, the CDR3 is TGTGCCAGCAGCCGTGACAATGAGCAGTTCTTC.

J is TRBJ1-4 and V is TRBV25-1; 9 nucleotides align to TRBD1. The CDR3 has 15 residues. The V and J ends lost 5 bases and 7 bases, in that order; junction bases with no gene match: 8. CDR1 is MGHDK, CDR2 SYGVNS, per germline. CDR3 sequence: CASSFHRGRGEKLFF. The CDR3 nucleotides read TGTGCCAGCAGTTTTCACAGGGGGCGGGGTGAAAAACTGTTTTTT.

The rearrangement uses TRBV7-6 and TRBJ1-3, with 9 bases aligning to TRBD1. The CDR3 spans 17 residues. The junction had 9 bases not matched to a gene; V was cut back by 5 bases and J by 1 base. Germline values: CDR1 SGHVS, CDR2 FNYEAQ. The CDR3 region is CASSIGTGKGSGNTIYF. Here the CDR3 DNA reads TGTGCCAGCAGCATAGGGACAGGGAAAGGTTCTGGAAACACCATATATTTT.

The rearrangement links TRBV5-6 to TRBJ2-3, with 9 bases matching TRBD1. The CDR3 extends over 15 amino acids. V dropped 2 bases and J dropped 2; count of bases not matched to a gene: 3. Germline-derived CDR1 and CDR2 are SGHDT and YYEEEE. CDR3 nucleotides: TGTGCCAGCAGCTTCGGGACAGGGTTCACAGATACGCAGTATTTT. The encoded protein is CASSFGTGFTDTQYF.

This clone has only one observation. This rearrangement joins TRBV2 to TRBJ2-3; D is possibly TRBD2 (5 bases). The CDR3 extends over 11 amino acids. Germline CDR1 is SNHLY and CDR2 is FYNNEI. Trimming pared 3 bases from V and 13 bases from J, leaving 11 bases between. The CDR3 DNA reads TGTGCCAGCAGTGACCTAACGGGAAAGTATTTT. It specifies CASSDLTGKYF.

This clone was picked up a small number of times. This chain uses TRBV29-1 with TRBJ1-2, with D possibly TRBD1 on 5 matching bases. CDR1 is SQVTM, CDR2 ANQGSEA, per germline. This CDR3 has 12 residues. The ends were cut back, 8 bases at V and 4 bases at J, with 14 bases in the middle. The CDR3: CSWRGAPYGYTF. CDR3 DNA sequence: TGCAGCTGGAGGGGCGCTCCCTATGGCTACACCTTC.

The J gene is TRBJ2-2, the V gene TRBV30; TRBD2 aligns across 8 bases. This CDR3 region has 15 residues. Losses at the gene ends were 3 bases for V and 4 bases for J; bases not matched to a gene: 7. Looked up from germline, CDR1 is GTSNPN and CDR2 is SVGIG (reference sequence). CDR3 protein: CAWSLAGGPTGELFF. DNA for the CDR3: TGTGCCTGGAGCCTGGCGGGAGGACCCACCGGGGAGCTGTTTTTT.

The V and J genes are TRBV9 and TRBJ2-5, with 7 bases fitting TRBD1. Germline CDR1 and CDR2: SGDLS and YYNGEE. CDR3 length: 16 amino acids. V shed 4 bases and J 2 bases; nucleotides not matched to a gene: 11. The DNA for the CDR3 is TGTGCCAGCAGCCCCATTGGACAGGAGAAACAAGAGACCCAGTACTTC. Protein product: CASSPIGQEKQETQYF.

This clone was seen only once. This rearrangement joins TRBV7-2 to TRBJ2-2; tentatively, D is TRBD1 (5 bases). Trimming removed 1 base at V and 0 bases at J, with 12 bases between. The CDR3 has 17 amino acids. Per the germline V gene, CDR1 is SGHTA and CDR2 is FQGNSA. CDR3 in DNA: TGTGCCAGCAGCTTAGGGAGACAGAGTGCGAACACCGGGGAGCTGTTTTTT. Translating it yields CASSLGRQSANTGELFF.

The V call is TRBV4-1, the J call TRBJ2-1, with unresolved D. Germline assignment: CDR1 MGHRA and CDR2 YSYEKL. The length of the CDR3 is 16 residues. V was cut by 0 bases and J by 0 bases, with 9 bases left in between. CDR3 coding DNA: TGCGCCAGCAGCCAAGATCCCCCGGGCTCCTACAATGAGCAGTTCTTC. Protein sequence: CASSQDPPGSYNEQFF.

The chain joins TRBV9 to TRBJ2-7; TRBD1 agrees at 7 bases. This CDR3 has 14 amino acids. Unmatched junction bases numbered 1, after V lost 1 base and J lost 0 bases. Germline values: CDR1 SGDLS, CDR2 YYNGEE. In DNA form, the CDR3 reads TGTGCCAGCAGCGTATGGGACAGCTCCTACGAGCAGTACTTC. It codes for CASSVWDSSYEQYF.

The V gene is TRBV29-1, the J gene TRBJ2-2, with D possibly being TRBD2 (5 bases). Trimming pared 3 bases from V and 7 bases from J, leaving 9 bases between. This CDR3 is 12 amino acids long. Germline-derived CDR1 and CDR2 are SQVTM and ANQGSEA. This CDR3 reads CSVDNRGGELFF. For the CDR3, the DNA is TGCAGCGTTGATAATCGGGGCGGGGAGCTGTTTTTT.